A selection of T cell receptor beta chains follows, all from one sample in a study of T-cell memory formation after mild COVID-19. TCRdb re-called the 5' RACE reads through MiXCR, storing one row per CDR3 protein. The sample contains about 200,000 distinct CDR3 sequences, approximately 20% of which appear only once. Sequences were obtained from PBMCs or a T cell subset sorted from them (not recorded which). These TCRs come from an adult woman who had mild COVID-19 (a few samples of this study predate the infection). Cell type and time point are not known. Both conserved end residues are part of each CDR3. The size entry is marked missing in some rows and otherwise reads once, few, many or a size class.

clone size	V gene	J gene	CDR3 protein
few	TRBV12-3/TRBV12-4	TRBJ2-2	CASRPRTSGPLKTGELFF
many	TRBV29-1	TRBJ2-3	CSVDRGDTQYF
.	TRBV5-6	TRBJ2-7	CASSLDRVPYEQYF
few	TRBV29-1	TRBJ1-3	CSVRAGNTIYF
.	TRBV29-1	TRBJ2-5	CSVPDFSSGTGQETQYF
few	TRBV2	TRBJ1-5	CASKAFNQPQHF
few	TRBV6-1	TRBJ1-5	CASSESGQLNQPQHF
many	TRBV19	TRBJ2-6	CASHYRGAGANVLTF
few	TRBV12-3/TRBV12-4	TRBJ1-1	CASSPMDRDSTEAFF
many	TRBV6-2/TRBV6-3	TRBJ2-1	CASSDLVAQNRGSSYNEQFF
many	TRBV24-1	TRBJ1-5	CATSDSRQGWGPQHF
.	TRBV5-6	TRBJ2-3	CASSFLGDTQYF
.	TRBV7-2	TRBJ2-2	CASSPWPGGTGELFF
few	TRBV7-8	TRBJ2-1	CASSLVSSPRHEQFF
few	TRBV12-3/TRBV12-4	TRBJ2-1	CASSVHEGVAEQFF
.	TRBV29-1	TRBJ1-1	CSVEMRLDTEAFF
few	TRBV7-9	TRBJ2-1	CASSPLGWQSGEQFF
.	TRBV6-5	TRBJ2-3	CASSPRRGDTDTQYF
once	TRBV28	TRBJ1-4	CASSPGGAVEKLFF
few	TRBV5-1	TRBJ1-5	CASSLNPQEQPQHF
few	TRBV15	TRBJ2-1	CATSRGRTGNEQFF
.	TRBV12-3/TRBV12-4	TRBJ1-2	CASSFTHRVDGYTF
few	TRBV12-3/TRBV12-4	TRBJ1-1	CASSLYIGTKAFF
.	TRBV6-5	TRBJ2-1	CASSYSRGLAGTTVF